This T cell receptor beta chain was documented in a study of shared clonotypes between healthy human individuals (dated by TCRdb to 2018 to 2021). At the level of the whole study: The cohort comprised a couple of women and three men aged 18 to 49 years. For each donor, CD4 naive and CD4 memory were each run on three plates, CD8 naive on two plates, and CD8 memory on one plate. To estimate repertoire size and how much clonotypes are shared between individuals, the study performed deep sequencing of blood TCR repertoires from roughly five healthy adults. Libraries were prepared and TCR repertoires were sequenced by different laboratories using diverse techniques, in order to increase sequencing depth and limit assay-specific biases. Leukapheresis yielded between about 0.85 and 10 billion PBMCs per donor. Broader findings and caveats from the paper: Sampling was limited to blood, and TCR repertoires in tissue likely differ from TCR repertoires in blood. Based on pairwise subsampling, the degree of clonotype sharing among donors was expected to be affected by sequencing depth. The small number of donors limited the genetic and exposure-history diversity represented. Higher generation probabilities were observed for clonotypes shared by all four sorted-subset donors than for non-shared clonotypes. Naive subsets generally had larger estimated clonotype richness than memory subsets did. When several donors were compared, the shared fraction of clonotypes was about 5% for naive CD4, around 3.5% for naive CD8, 2.3% for memory CD4, and 0.4% for memory CD8. Rarefaction of sorted-subset datasets indicated incomplete sequencing despite the large sequencing depth.

Donors were healthy HIV-negative adults with no recently reported acute infections or vaccinations. Every donor was a Caucasian adult living in Nashville, Tennessee, USA. CD4+ T cells were enriched by magnetic negative selection; naive cells were then positively selected on CD45RA, and the negative fraction formed the memory subset. After blood collection by leukapheresis, PBMCs were isolated using Ficoll-Histopaque density gradient centrifugation and then cryopreserved in the vapor phase of liquid nitrogen. Analytical flow cytometry was used to check the purity and quantity of every magnetically sorted T cell population. Each sorted fraction had its genomic DNA isolated and then quantified by UV absorbance on a Nanodrop 2000c. The CDR1 and CDR2 encoded by the germline V gene (reference sequence) are MNHNY and SVGAGI. Measured from the cysteine to the phenylalanine, the CDR3 is 15 residues long. Only the CDR3 DNA stays, 45 bases, in frame from base 1. The junction shows trimming of 5 bases on V and 0 bases on J, plus 13 bases between the germline ends.

The sample holds a few counts of this clone. No antigen is known for it. No base-level quality is on record; no much larger clone is a single base apart. Using the deep immunoSEQ assay, multiplex PCR amplified TCR CDR3 regions from genomic DNA. Genomic DNA extracted from each cell subset was distributed evenly over all wells of several immunoSEQ 96-well plates, and each plate served as one replicate. Each replicate PCR for sorted subsets received about 0.2 ug genomic DNA, equal to some 32,000 T cell genomes. Purified libraries were quantified with a Qubit 3.0 fluorometer, sized on a Bioanalyzer 2100, and re-quantified with the KAPA Library Quantification kit. A separate single-read 150-cycle Illumina NextSeq 550 flow cell was used to sequence each immunoSEQ 96-well plate. Concerning the study's data processing: The immunoSEQ output contained only junctional sequences without quality scores, so filtering could not match that applied to full-length reads. Sequences were annotated with PyIR, a Python wrapper for IgBLAST v1.9, and V/J genes and CDR3 were assigned using IMGT germline references. Any read was removed if the V/J assignment was weak (E-value above 1e-6), the CDR3 was missing, or the read contained stop codons, out-of-frame junctions, or ambiguous translated residues. V3J clonotypes were defined as sequences sharing an identical inferred V gene, J gene, and CDR3 amino acid sequence. Percentage overlap between repertoires was computed as shared unique clonotypes divided by the size of the smaller repertoire. Richness of each repertoire was evaluated using RTK rarefaction, the Chao1 estimator, and Recon v2.1 estimates of unobserved clonotypes. Generation probabilities were computed with OLGA for all TCRbeta clonotypes obtained by the gDNA method from several donors. Held by TCRdb, this immuneACCESS table contains in-frame sequences only and omits some clones. Under half of the omission traces to an unresolved V gene where checked; the cause of the rest is unknown. V, J and clone size are taken as reported in that table, and D and trimming were inferred from the DNA itself. The sample table shows about 980,000 clones, and approximately 76% are seen once. The ten largest account for around 1.5% of the sample.

The source is a man between 18 and 29 years old in good health. This chain is built from TRBV6-6 and TRBJ1-2; a tentative D match to TRBD1 spans 5 bases. The sequenced sample was memory CD4+ T cells sorted from blood. The meaning of the sample's cell subset or site label: CD45RA-negative fraction. The DNA sequence is as follows: TGTGCCAGCAGTCTCCCTCAGGGAGCTAACTATGGCTACACCTTC. Its coded protein is CASSLPQGANYGYTF.